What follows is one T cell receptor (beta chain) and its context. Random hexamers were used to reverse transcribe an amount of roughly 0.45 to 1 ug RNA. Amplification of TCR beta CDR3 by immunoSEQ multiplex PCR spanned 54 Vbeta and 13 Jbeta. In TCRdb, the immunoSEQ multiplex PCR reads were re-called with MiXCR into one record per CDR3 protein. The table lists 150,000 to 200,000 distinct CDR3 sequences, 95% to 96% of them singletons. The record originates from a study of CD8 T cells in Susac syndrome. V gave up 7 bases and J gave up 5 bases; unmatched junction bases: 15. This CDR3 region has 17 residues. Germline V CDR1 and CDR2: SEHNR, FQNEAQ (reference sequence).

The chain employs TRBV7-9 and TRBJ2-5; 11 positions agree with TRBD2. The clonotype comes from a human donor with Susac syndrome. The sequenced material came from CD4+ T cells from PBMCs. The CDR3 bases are TGTGCCAGCATCCCTTACCAACTAGCGGGGGTTGGGGAGACCCAGTACTTC. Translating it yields CASIPYQLAGVGETQYF.